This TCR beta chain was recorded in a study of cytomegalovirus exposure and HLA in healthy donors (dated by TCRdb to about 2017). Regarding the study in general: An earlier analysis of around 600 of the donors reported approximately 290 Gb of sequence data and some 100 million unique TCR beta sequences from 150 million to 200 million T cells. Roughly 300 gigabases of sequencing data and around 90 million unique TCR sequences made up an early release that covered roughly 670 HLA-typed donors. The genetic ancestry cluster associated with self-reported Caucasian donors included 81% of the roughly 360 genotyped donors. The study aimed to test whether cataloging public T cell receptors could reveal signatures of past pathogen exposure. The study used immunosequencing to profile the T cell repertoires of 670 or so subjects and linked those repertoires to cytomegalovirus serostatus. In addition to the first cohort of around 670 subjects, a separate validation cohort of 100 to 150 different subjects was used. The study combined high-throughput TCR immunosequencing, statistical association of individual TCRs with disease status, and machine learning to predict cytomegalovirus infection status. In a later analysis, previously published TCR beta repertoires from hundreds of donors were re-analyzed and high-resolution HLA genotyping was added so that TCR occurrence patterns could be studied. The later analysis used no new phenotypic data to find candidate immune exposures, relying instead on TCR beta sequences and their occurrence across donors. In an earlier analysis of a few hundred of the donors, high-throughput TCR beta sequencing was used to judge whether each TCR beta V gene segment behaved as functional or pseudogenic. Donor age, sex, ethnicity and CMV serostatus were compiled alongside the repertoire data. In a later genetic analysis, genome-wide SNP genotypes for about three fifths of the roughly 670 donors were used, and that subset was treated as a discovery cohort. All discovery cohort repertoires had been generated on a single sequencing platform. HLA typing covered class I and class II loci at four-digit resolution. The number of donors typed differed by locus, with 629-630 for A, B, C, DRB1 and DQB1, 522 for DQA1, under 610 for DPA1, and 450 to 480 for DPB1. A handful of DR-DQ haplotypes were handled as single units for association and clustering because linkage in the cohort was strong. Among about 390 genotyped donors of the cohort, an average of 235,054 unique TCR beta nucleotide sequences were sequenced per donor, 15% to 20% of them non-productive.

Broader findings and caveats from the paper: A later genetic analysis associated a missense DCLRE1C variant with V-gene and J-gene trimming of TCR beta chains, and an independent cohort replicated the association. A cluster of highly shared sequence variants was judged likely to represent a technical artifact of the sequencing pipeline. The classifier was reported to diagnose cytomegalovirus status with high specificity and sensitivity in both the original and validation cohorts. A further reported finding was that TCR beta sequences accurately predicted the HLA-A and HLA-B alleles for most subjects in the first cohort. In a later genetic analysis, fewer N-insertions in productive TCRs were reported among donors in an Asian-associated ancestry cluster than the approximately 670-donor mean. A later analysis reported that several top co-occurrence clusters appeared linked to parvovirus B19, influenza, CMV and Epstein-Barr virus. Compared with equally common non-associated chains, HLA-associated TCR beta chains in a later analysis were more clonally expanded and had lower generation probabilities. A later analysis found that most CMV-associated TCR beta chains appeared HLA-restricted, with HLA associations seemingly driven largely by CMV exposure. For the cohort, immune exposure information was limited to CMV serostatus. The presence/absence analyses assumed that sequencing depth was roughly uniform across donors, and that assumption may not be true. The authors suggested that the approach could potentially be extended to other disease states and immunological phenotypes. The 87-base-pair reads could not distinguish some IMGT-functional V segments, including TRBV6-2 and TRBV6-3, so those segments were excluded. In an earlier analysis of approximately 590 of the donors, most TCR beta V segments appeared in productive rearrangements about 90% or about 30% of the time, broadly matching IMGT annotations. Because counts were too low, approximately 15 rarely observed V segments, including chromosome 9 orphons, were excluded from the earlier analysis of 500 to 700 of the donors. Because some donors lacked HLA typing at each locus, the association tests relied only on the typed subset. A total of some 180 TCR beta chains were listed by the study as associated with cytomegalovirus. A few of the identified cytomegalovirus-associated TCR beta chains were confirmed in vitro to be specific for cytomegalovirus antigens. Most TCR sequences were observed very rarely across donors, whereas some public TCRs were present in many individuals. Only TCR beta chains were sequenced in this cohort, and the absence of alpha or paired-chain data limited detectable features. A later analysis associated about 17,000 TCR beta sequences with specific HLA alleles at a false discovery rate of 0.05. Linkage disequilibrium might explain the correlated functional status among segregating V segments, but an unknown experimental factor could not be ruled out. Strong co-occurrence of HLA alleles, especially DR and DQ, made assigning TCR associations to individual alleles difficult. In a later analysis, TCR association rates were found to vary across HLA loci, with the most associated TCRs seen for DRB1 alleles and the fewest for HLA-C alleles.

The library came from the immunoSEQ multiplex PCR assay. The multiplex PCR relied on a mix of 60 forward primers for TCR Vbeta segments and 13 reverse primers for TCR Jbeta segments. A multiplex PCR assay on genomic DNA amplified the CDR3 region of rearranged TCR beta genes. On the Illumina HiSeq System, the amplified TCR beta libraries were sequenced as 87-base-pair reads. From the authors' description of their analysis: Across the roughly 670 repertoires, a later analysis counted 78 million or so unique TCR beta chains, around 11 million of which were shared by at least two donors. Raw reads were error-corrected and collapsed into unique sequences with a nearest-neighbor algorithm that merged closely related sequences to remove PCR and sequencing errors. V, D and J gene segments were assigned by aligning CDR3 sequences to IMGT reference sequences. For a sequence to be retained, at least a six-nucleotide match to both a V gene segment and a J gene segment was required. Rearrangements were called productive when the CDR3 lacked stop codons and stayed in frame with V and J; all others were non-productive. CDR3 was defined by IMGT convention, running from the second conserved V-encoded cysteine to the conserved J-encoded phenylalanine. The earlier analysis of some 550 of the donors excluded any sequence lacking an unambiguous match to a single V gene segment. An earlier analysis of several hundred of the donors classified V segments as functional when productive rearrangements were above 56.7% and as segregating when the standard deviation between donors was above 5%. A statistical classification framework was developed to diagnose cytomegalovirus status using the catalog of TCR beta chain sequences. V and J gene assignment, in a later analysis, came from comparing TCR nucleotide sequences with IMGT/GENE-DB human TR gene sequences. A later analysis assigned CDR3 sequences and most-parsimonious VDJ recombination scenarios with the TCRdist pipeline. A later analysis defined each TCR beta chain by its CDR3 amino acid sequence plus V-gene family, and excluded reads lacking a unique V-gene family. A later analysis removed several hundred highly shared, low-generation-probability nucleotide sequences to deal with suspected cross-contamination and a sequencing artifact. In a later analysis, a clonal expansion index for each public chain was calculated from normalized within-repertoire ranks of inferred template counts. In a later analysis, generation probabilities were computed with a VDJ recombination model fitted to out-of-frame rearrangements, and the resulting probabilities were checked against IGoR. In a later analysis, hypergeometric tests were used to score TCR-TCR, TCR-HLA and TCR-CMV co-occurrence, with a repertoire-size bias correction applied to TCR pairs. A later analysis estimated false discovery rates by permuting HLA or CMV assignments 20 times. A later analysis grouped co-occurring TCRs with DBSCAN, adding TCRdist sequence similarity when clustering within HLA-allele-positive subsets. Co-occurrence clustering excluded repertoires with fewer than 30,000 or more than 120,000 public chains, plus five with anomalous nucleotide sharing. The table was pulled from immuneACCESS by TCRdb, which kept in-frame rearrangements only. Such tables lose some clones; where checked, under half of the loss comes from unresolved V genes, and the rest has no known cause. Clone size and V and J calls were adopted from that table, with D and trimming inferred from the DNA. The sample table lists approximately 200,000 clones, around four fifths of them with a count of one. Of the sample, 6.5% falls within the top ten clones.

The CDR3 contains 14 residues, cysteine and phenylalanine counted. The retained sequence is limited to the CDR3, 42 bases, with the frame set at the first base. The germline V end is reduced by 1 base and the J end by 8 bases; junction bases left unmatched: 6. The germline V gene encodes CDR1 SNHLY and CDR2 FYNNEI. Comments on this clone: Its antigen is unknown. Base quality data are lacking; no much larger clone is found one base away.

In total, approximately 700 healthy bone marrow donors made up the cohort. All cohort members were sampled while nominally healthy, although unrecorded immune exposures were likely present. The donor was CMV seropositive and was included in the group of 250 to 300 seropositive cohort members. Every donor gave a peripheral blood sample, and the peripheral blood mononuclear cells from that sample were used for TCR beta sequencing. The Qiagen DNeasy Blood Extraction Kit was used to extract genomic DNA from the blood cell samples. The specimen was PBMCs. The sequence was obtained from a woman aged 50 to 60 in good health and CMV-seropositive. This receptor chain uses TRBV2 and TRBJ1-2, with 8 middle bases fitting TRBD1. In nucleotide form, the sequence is TGTGCCAGCAGTGAAGTTACCACAGGGGGAGGCTACACCTTC. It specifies CASSEVTTGGGYTF.